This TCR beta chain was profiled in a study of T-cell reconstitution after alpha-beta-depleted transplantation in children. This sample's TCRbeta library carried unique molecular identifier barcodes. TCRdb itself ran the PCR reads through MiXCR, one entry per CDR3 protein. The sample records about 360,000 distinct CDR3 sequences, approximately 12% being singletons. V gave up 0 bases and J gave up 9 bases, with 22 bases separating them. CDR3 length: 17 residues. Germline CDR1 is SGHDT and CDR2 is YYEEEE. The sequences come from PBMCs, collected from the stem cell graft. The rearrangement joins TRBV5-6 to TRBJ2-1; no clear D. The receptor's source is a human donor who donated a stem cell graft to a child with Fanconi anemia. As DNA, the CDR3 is TGTGCCAGCAGCTTGGCCGCCCCTGAAATACAGATCGGTGAGCAGTTCTTC. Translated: CASSLAAPEIQIGEQFF.